These 26 T cell receptor beta chains were sequenced from one sample in a study of post-analysis software for immune sequencing data. General study findings and limits: TRBV5-6, TRBV5-1 and TRBV20-1 belonged to a set of roughly five TRBV segments that were more frequent in patients than controls.

No antigen has been assigned to these receptors. TCR beta cDNA libraries had unique molecular identifiers. MiXCR, run by TCRdb on the PCR reads, gives a single entry per CDR3 protein. This sample has about 570,000 distinct CDR3 sequences, with roughly 34% found just once. The sequenced sample consisted of blood. All receptors come from a girl between 2 and 17 years old with multiple sclerosis.

The J gene is TRBJ1-6, the V gene TRBV5-1, with a tentative D call TRBD1 (6 bases). V lost 4 bases and J 9 bases, leaving 14 bases between the germline ends. This CDR3 has 14 residues. CDR1 is SGHRS and CDR2 is YFSETQ in the germline V gene. CDR3 sequence reads: CASSQGTTASPLHF. CDR3 nucleotides: TGCGCCAGCAGCCAAGGGACAACTGCTTCACCCCTCCACTTT.

This clonotype was seen only a few times. This chain uses TRBV6-6 with TRBJ1-1, with D perhaps matching TRBD1 (6 bases). CDR3 length equals 15 residues. Germline lookup yields CDR1 MNHNY and CDR2 SVGAGI (reference sequence). V lost 2 bases and J lost 3, with 13 bases in between. The CDR3 loop is CASSYHGGADTEAFF. Written as DNA, the CDR3 is TGTGCCAGCAGTTACCACGGGGGCGCCGACACTGAAGCTTTCTTT.

Here the CDR3 reads CASSVGTGVSYEQYF. The CDR3 bases are TGTGCCAGCAGCGTAGGAACGGGGGTCTCCTACGAGCAGTACTTC. This rearrangement joins TRBV9 to TRBJ2-7; a weak D match, TRBD2 (6 bases). The CDR3 extends over 15 amino acids. Germline CDR1 reads SGDLS; CDR2 reads YYNGEE. Trimming pared 0 bases from V and 0 bases from J, leaving 10 bases between.

The chain links TRBV29-1 to TRBJ2-1, with 12 bases fitting TRBD1. The germline CDR1 and CDR2 sequences are SQVTM and ANQGSEA. This CDR3 region has 20 residues. Unmatched junction bases numbered 16, after V lost 4 bases and J lost 0 bases. Here the CDR3 reads CSVAPGSRDRGLSSYNEQFF. The CDR3 DNA sequence: TGCAGCGTTGCACCCGGGAGCCGGGACAGGGGGCTTAGCTCCTACAATGAGCAGTTCTTC.

The chain employs TRBV7-2 and TRBJ2-1; either TRBD1 or TRBD2 may supply D (5 bases each). Germline V gene lookup returns CDR1 SGHTA and CDR2 FQGNSA. CDR3 length: 19 amino acids. V gave up 2 bases and J gave up 1 base, with 21 bases separating them. CDR3 amino acids: CASSLWIGLGTGSYNEQFF. The CDR3 nucleotides are TGTGCCAGCAGCTTATGGATCGGGCTGGGGACGGGGTCCTACAATGAGCAGTTCTTC.

Points on this clonotype: A much larger clone lies one base from this, so it may be a read error. The rearrangement uses TRBV5-1 and TRBJ2-7; D is perhaps TRBD1 or TRBD2 (5 bases each). CDR1 is SGHRS and CDR2 is YFSETQ in the germline V gene. The CDR3 contains 15 residues. CDR3 in amino acids: CAGSLGDGPRNEQYF. DNA for the CDR3: TGCGCCGGCAGCTTAGGGGACGGACCTCGTAACGAGCAGTACTTC. Full variable domain (missing parts from reference TRBV5-1 and TRBJ2-7): KAGVTQTPRYLIKTRGQQVTLSCSPISGHRSVSWYQQTPGQGLQFLFEYFSETQRNKGNFPGRFSGRQFSNSRSEMNVSTLELGDSALYLCAGSLGDGPRNEQYFGPGTRLTVT.

This clonotype has at least ten counts. The chain joins TRBV4-1 to TRBJ2-7; D gene ambiguous. The germline V and J ends were trimmed by 3 bases and 1 base, with 10 bases remaining between them. The CDR3 is 14 amino acids. CDR1 and CDR2 (germline): MGHRA, YSYEKL. The CDR3 DNA sequence: TGCGCCAGCAGCCAGGGAAGTGGTTCCTACGAGCAGTACTTC. Its protein product is CASSQGSGSYEQYF.

At least ten counts were recorded for this clonotype. V gene TRBV10-3 combines with J gene TRBJ2-3; D may be TRBD2 (6 bases). V was cut by 7 bases and J by 5 bases, with 13 bases left in between. Per the germline V gene, CDR1 is ENHRY and CDR2 is SYGVKD. The CDR3 covers 13 residues. The CDR3 coding sequence is TGTGCCATCACGCCTAGCGCGGAAGATACGCAGTATTTT. Amino acids: CAITPSAEDTQYF.

In its sample, this clonotype was seen a few times. This rearrangement joins TRBV2 to TRBJ2-7; TRBD2 matches 11 bases. The CDR3 totals 15 residues. In germline, CDR1 is SNHLY, CDR2 FYNNEI. Trimming at V came to 6 bases and at J to 4 bases, leaving 8 bases not matched to a gene. The CDR3 protein is CASSILTSGAYEQYF. Written as DNA, the CDR3 is TGTGCCAGCAGCATCCTGACTAGCGGGGCTTACGAGCAGTACTTC.

This clonotype was recorded only once. CDR3 nucleotide sequence: TGTGCCAGCAGCCCCCCCGGGGGGGGCGGCAATGGCTACACCTTC. Translated, it gives CASSPPGGGGNGYTF. The chain couples TRBV7-9 to TRBJ1-2, with D possibly TRBD1 on 6 matching bases. V gave up 5 bases and J gave up 6 bases, with 19 bases separating them. The CDR3 consists of 15 residues. CDR1 and CDR2 from the germline V gene are SEHNR and FQNEAQ (reference sequence). Complete variable domain (other parts from reference TRBV7-9 and TRBJ1-2): DTGVSQNPRHKITKRGQNVTFRCDPISEHNRLYWYRQTLGQGPEFLTYFQNEAQLEKSRLLSDRFSAERPKGSFSTLEIQRTEQGDSAMYLCASSPPGGGGNGYTFGSGTRLTVV.

In its sample, this clonotype was seen a few times. The chain has TRBV5-5 and TRBJ1-5, with 8 bases lining up with TRBD1. This CDR3 comprises 14 residues. The J segment lost 5 bases and the V segment lost 5 bases, leaving 6 bases of the junction unmatched. Germline loops: CDR1 SGHKS, CDR2 YYEKEE (reference sequence). CDR3 bases: TGTGCCAGCAGTCAGGGGGCCTCGCATCAGCCCCAGCATTTT. It specifies CASSQGASHQPQHF.

This clonotype has a handful of counts. The gene calls are TRBV6-1 and TRBJ1-2; the D is unclear. V lost 3 bases, J lost 8 bases, and 10 bases lay in between. The CDR3 runs to 12 residues. CDR1 is MNHNS and CDR2 is SASEGT in the germline V gene. As DNA, the CDR3 is TGTGCCAGCAGTGAGCCGATGGGGGGCTACACCTTC. Translation: CASSEPMGGYTF.

The V and J genes are TRBV5-8 and TRBJ2-1; no firm D call. Germline V gives CDR1 SGHTS, CDR2 YDEGEE. The CDR3 length is 16 residues. Deletions cut 0 bases from V and 2 bases from J, with 12 bases between. CDR3 DNA sequence: TGTGCCAGCAGCTTGGTGGTCGTAGCCCCCTACAATGAGCAGTTCTTC. Amino acids: CASSLVVVAPYNEQFF.

The chain couples TRBV25-1 to TRBJ2-5; 11 nucleotides agree with TRBD1. V gave up 4 bases and J gave up 5 bases; unmatched junction bases: 6. CDR1 MGHDK and CDR2 SYGVNS come from the germline V gene. This CDR3 comprises 15 residues. CDR3 DNA sequence: TGTGCCAGCAGTGGGACAGGGGGCTATGGGGAGACCCAGTACTTC. Translated, it gives CASSGTGGYGETQYF.

In this sample, this clonotype turned up many times. The chain links TRBV10-3 to TRBJ2-5; D unresolved. The CDR3 is 13 residues long. Germline V gives CDR1 ENHRY, CDR2 SYGVKD. Trimming removed 3 bases from V and 5 bases from J, with 10 bases in between. CDR3 DNA sequence: TGTGCCATCAGTGAATCGGGTTCCGAGACCCAGTACTTC. This gives the protein CAISESGSETQYF.

This clonotype was counted a single time. The chain has TRBV7-8 and TRBJ1-5; possible D gene TRBD1, 5 bases. CDR1 SGHVS and CDR2 FQNEAQ come from the germline V gene. V was pared by 4 bases and J by 6 bases, with 13 bases between. The CDR3 contains 14 residues. CDR3 nucleotides: TGTGCCAGCAGCTCGTGGGGGGAAGGTCAGCCCCAGCATTTT. Translated: CASSSWGEGQPQHF. Filled out from reference TRBV7-8 and TRBJ1-5, the complete variable domain reads GAGVSQSPRYKVAKRGQDVALRCDPISGHVSLFWYQQALGQGPEFLTYFQNEAQLDKSGLPSDRFFAERPEGSVSTLKIQRTQQEDSAVYLCASSSWGEGQPQHFGDGTRLSIL.

The chain carries TRBV20-1 and TRBJ1-2, with D hard to call. In germline, CDR1 is DFQATT, CDR2 SNEGSKA (reference sequence). V was pared by 6 bases and J by 4 bases, with 24 bases between. This CDR3 is 16 amino acids long. The CDR3 loop reads CSASEVGVRSLYGYTF. DNA for the CDR3: TGCAGTGCCTCAGAAGTAGGTGTTCGTTCCCTCTATGGCTACACCTTC.

In this sample, this clonotype turned up a few times. CDR3 DNA: TGCAGCGTGGCGGTGCAGGGGGCGGGCGAGCAGTACTTC. Amino acids: CSVAVQGAGEQYF. J is TRBJ2-7 and V is TRBV29-1; 8 bases are a match to TRBD1. CDR1 is SQVTM and CDR2 is ANQGSEA in the germline V gene. The ends lost 6 bases at V and 6 bases at J; junction bases unmatched: 10. The length of the CDR3 is 13 residues.

The J gene is TRBJ2-7, the V gene TRBV21-1. TRBV21-1 is termed a pseudogene. This CDR3 has 14 amino acids. The CDR3 nucleotides read TGTGCCAGCAGCAAACCCACGTCCTCCTACGAGCAGTACTTC. Translated: CASSKPTSSYEQYF.

This clonotype was seen repeatedly, ten times or more. This CDR3 reads CASSMDRVTSTYGYTF. As DNA, the CDR3 is TGTGCCAGCAGCATGGACAGGGTAACTTCTACCTATGGCTACACCTTC. This chain links TRBV9 with TRBJ1-2; 8 bases align to TRBD1. This CDR3 contains 16 residues. After removal of 4 bases from V and 4 bases from J, the junction contained 12 bases not matched to a gene. Germline loops: CDR1 SGDLS, CDR2 YYNGEE.

The chain recombines TRBV6-6 with TRBJ1-5; 7 bases align to TRBD1. The CDR3 contains 16 residues. V shed 7 bases and J 3 bases; nucleotides not matched to a gene: 12. Germline V gene data show CDR1 as MNHNY and CDR2 as SVGAGI (reference sequence). The CDR3 DNA reads TGTGCCAGCAACCGTATGGGGACAGCCTCCAATCAGCCCCAGCATTTT. Its translation is CASNRMGTASNQPQHF.

The V gene is TRBV7-2, the J gene TRBJ2-7, with 8 bases lining up with TRBD2. CDR1 is SGHTA and CDR2 is FQGNSA in the germline V gene. V shed 1 base and J 0 bases; nucleotides not matched to a gene: 2. This CDR3 contains 15 residues. The DNA for the CDR3 is TGTGCCAGCAGCTTAGGGGGGACTAGCTCCTACGAGCAGTACTTC. It yields the protein CASSLGGTSSYEQYF.

This clonotype has a handful of counts. This chain connects TRBV7-9 to TRBJ2-1; 9 positions match TRBD2. The CDR3 length is 16 residues. The germline CDR1 and CDR2 sequences are SEHNR and FQNEAQ (reference sequence). Losses at the gene ends were 5 bases for V and 7 bases for J; bases not matched to a gene: 12. The CDR3 spells CASSPQGRGGTNEQFF. The CDR3 nucleotides read TGTGCCAGCAGCCCCCAAGGGCGGGGGGGCACTAATGAGCAGTTCTTC.

The V gene is TRBV20-1, the J gene TRBJ1-5, with TRBD1 matching 9 bases. The CDR3 totals 15 residues. Losses at the gene ends were 6 bases for V and 4 bases for J; bases not matched to a gene: 10. Germline CDR1 DFQATT, CDR2 SNEGSKA (reference sequence). The DNA of the CDR3 is TGCAGTGCCTCGGGGACAGGGAGCTTTAATCAGCCCCAGCATTTT. This sequence encodes CSASGTGSFNQPQHF.

The chain is built from TRBV7-2 and TRBJ2-1, with 8 bases aligning to TRBD2. CDR1 is SGHTA, CDR2 FQGNSA, per germline. V shed 8 bases, J shed 2 bases, and the junction held 8 bases outside the gene matches. CDR3 size: 15 residues. CDR3 in DNA: TGTGCCAGCCGCGCCGGGGGGGGAGCCTACAATGAGCAGTTCTTC. This translates into CASRAGGGAYNEQFF.

The chain uses TRBV9 and TRBJ2-1; 9 bases map to TRBD2. The CDR3 sequence is 14 residues long. V trimming: 4 bases; J trimming: 7 bases; junction bases outside the gene matches: 6. The V gene's germline CDR1 is SGDLS and CDR2 YYNGEE. The CDR3: CASSTGTSKNEQFF. The CDR3 bases are TGTGCCAGCAGCACGGGGACTAGCAAAAATGAGCAGTTCTTC.